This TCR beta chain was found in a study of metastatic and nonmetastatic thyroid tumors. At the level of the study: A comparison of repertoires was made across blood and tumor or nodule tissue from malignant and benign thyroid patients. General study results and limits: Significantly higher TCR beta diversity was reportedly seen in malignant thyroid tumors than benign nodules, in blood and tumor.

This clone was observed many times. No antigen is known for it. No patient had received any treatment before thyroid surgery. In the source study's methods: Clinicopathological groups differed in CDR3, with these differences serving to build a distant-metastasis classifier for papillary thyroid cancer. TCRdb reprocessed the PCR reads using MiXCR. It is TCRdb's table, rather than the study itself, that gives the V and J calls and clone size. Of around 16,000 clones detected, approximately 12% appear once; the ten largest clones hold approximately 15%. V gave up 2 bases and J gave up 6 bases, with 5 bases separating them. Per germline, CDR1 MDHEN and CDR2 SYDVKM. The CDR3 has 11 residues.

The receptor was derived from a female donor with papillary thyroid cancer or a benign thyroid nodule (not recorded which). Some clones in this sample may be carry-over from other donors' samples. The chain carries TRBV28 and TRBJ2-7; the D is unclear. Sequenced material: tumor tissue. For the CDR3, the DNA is TGTGCCAGCAGTTTAAGGAGCGAGCAGTACTTC. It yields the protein CASSLRSEQYF.